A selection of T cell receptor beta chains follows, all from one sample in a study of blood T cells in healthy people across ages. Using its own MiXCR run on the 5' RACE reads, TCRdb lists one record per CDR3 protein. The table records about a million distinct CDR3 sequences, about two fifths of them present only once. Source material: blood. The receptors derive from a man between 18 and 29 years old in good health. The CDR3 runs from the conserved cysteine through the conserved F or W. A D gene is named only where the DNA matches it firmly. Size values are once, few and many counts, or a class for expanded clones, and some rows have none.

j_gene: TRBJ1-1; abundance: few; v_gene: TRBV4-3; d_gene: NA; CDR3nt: TGCGCCAGCAGCCGCCAGACAGTTCTCGGCACTGAAGCTTTCTTT; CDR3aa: CASSRQTVLGTEAFF
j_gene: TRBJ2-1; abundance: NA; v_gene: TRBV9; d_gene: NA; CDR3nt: TGTGCCAGCGGGTCTCAGCAGTTCTTC; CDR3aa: CASGSQQFF
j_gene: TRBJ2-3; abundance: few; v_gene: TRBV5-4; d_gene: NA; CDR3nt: TGTGCCAGCAGCTTCAGTAGCAGAGATACGCAGTATTTT; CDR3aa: CASSFSSRDTQYF
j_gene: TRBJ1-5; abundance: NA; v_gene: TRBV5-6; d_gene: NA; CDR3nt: TGTGCCAGCAGCGGTAGTAGGAATCAGCCCCAGCATTTT; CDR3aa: CASSGSRNQPQHF
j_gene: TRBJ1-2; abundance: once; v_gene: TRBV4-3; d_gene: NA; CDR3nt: TGCGCCAGCAGCCAAGACTCGGCGGTGGATGGCTACACCTTC; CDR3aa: CASSQDSAVDGYTF
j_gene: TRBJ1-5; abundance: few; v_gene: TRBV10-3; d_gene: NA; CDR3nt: TGTGCCATCAGTGACGAAGATAGGCTCAATCAGCCCCAGCATTTT; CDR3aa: CAISDEDRLNQPQHF
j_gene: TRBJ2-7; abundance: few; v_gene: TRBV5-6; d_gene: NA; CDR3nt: TGTGCCAGCAGCAGAAGGGATGGCTCCTACGAGCAGTACTTC; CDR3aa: CASSRRDGSYEQYF
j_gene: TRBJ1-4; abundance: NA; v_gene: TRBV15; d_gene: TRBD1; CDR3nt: TGTGCCACCAGCCCCGACAGGGGGAGTGAAAAACTGTTTTTT; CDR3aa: CATSPDRGSEKLFF
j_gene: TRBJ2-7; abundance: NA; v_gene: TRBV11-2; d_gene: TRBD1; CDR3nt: TGTGCCAGCAGCTTAGATCTCCGGGACAGGTACTCCTACGAGCAGTACTTC; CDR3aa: CASSLDLRDRYSYEQYF
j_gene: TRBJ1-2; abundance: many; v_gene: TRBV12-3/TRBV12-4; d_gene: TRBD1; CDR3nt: TGTGCCAGCAACCAACAGGGGTACCATGGCTACACCTTC; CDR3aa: CASNQQGYHGYTF
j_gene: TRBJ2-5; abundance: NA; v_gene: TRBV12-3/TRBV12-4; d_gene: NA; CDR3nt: TGTGCCAGCAGTTTTAGTTCGACCAGGGAGACCCAGTACTTC; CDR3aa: CASSFSSTRETQYF
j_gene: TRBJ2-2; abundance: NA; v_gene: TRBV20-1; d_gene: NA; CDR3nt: TGCAGTGCTAGTGGCAGGGGAAACACCGGGGAGCTGTTTTTT; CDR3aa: CSASGRGNTGELFF
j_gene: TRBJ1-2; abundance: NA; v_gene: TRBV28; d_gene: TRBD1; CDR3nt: TGTGCCAGCAGTTTCCGTGCAGGGGGGACTTATGGCTACACCTTC; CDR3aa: CASSFRAGGTYGYTF
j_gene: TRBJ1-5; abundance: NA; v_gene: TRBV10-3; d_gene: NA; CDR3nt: TGTGCCATCAGAGACATGGGCAATCAGCCCCAGCATTTT; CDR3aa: CAIRDMGNQPQHF
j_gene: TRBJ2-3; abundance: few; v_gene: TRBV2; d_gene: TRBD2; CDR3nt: TGTGCCAGCAGTGTTTGGGAGGGGGATACGCAGTATTTT; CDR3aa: CASSVWEGDTQYF
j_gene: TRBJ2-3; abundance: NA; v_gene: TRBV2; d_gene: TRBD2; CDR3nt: TGTGCCAGCACCGGCCCGCGGGAGACAGCGCAGTATTTT; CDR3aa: CASTGPRETAQYF
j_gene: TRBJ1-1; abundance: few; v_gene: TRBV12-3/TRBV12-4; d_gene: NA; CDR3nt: TGTGCCAGCAGTTCCCGATGGAATCTGAACACTGAAGCTTTCTTT; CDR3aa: CASSSRWNLNTEAFF
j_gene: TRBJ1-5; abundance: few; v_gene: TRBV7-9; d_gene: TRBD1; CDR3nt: TGTGCCAGCAGCCCTCACGACAGGGATCAGCCCCAGCATTTT; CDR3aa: CASSPHDRDQPQHF
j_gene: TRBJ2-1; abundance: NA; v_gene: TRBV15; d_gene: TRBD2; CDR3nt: TGTGCCACCTCGATGCCTAGCGGGGAGAATGAGCAGTTCTTC; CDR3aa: CATSMPSGENEQFF
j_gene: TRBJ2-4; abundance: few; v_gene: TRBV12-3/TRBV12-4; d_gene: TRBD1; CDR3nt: TGTGCCAGCAGTTCCCGGACAGGGACCGACTTAAACATTCAGTACTTC; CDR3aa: CASSSRTGTDLNIQYF
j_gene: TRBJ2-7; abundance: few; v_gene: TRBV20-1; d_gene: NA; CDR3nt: TGCAGTGCTAGAAAGCAGGGAGGAACCTACGAGCAGTACTTC; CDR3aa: CSARKQGGTYEQYF
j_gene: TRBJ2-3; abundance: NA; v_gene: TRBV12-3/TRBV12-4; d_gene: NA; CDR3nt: TGTGCCAGCAGTTTATTGGGGTTCTCAGATACGCAGTATTTT; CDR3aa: CASSLLGFSDTQYF
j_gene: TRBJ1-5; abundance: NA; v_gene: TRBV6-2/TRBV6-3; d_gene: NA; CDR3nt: TGTGCCAGCAGTTACCATAGGGCAATGACAGAGCCCAGAGCTAATCAGCCCCAGCATTTT; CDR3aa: CASSYHRAMTEPRANQPQHF
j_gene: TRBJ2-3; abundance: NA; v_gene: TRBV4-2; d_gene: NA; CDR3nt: TGTGCCAGCAGCCAAGCCCCCGAGGGGGTTAGGGGCACAGATACGCAGTATTTT; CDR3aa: CASSQAPEGVRGTDTQYF
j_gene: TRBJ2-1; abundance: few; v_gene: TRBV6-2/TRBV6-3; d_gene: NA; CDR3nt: TGTGCCAGCAGCCGTCCGTCCGACAATGAGCAGTTCTTC; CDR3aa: CASSRPSDNEQFF
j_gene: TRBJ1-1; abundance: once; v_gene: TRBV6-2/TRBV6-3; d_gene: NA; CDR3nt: TGTGCCAGCAGTTCCACACAGGTTACTGAAGCTTTCTTT; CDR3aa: CASSSTQVTEAFF
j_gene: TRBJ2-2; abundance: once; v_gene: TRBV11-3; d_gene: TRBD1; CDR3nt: TGTGCCAGCAGTAACGCACCGGGACAGGGAGGCGGGGAGCTGTTTTTT; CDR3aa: CASSNAPGQGGGELFF
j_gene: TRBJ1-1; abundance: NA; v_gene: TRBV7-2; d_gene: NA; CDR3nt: TGTGCCAGCACTCCGAAGCGGGTGCAGATCATGAACACTGAAGCTTTCTTT; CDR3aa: CASTPKRVQIMNTEAFF
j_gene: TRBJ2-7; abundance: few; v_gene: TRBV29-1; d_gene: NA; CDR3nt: TGCAGCGTTGTTGTTGAGAGGGGAACTTACGAGCAGTACTTC; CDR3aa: CSVVVERGTYEQYF
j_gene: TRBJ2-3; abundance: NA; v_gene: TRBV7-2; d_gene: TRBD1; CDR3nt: TGTGCCAGCAGCCACGCCGGGACAGTCAATACAGATACGCAGTATTTT; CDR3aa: CASSHAGTVNTDTQYF
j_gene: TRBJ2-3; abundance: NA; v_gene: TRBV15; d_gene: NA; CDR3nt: TGTGCCACCAGTCATGCACTAGCCAGCACAGATACGCAGTATTTT; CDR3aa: CATSHALASTDTQYF
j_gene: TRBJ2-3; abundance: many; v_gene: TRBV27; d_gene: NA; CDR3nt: TGTGCCAGCACACTCGGGGCCCGATCGGATACGCAGTATTTT; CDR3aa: CASTLGARSDTQYF
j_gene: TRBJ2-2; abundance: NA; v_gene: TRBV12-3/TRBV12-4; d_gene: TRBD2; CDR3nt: TGTGCCAGCAGGATTACTAGCGTTGCCGGGGAGCTGTTTTTT; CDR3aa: CASRITSVAGELFF
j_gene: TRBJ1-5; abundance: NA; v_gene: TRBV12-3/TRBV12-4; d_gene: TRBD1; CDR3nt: TGTGCCAGCACTCCCGGAGGAGGGGGCATTCAGCCCCAGCATTTT; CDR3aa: CASTPGGGGIQPQHF
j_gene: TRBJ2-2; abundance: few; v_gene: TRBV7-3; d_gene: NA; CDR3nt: TGTGCCAGCAGAAAAGAGCACACCGGGGAGCTGTTTTTT; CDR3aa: CASRKEHTGELFF
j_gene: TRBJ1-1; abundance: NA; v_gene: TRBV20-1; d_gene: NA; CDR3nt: TGCAGTGCTGCTTCGGGGTGGTGGACTGAAGCTTTCTTT; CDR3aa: CSAASGWWTEAFF
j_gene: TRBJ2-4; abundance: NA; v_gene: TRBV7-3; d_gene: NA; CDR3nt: TGTGCCAGCAGCCCGGGCCCCGAGTTAGGGAAAAACATTCAGTACTTC; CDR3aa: CASSPGPELGKNIQYF